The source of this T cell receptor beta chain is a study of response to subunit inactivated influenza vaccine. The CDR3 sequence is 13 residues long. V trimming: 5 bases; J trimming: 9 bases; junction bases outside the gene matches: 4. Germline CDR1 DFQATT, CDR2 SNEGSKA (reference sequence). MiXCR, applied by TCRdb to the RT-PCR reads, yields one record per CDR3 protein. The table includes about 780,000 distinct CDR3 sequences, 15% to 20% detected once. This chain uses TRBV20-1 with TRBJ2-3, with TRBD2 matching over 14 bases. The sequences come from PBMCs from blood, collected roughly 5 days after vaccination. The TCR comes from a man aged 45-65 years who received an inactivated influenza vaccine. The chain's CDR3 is CSAERTSGRTQYF. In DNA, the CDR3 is TGCAGTGCTGAACGGACTAGCGGGAGGACGCAGTATTTT.